The clone carrying this T cell receptor beta chain has just a few counts. Its target is unknown. The data were produced by immunoSEQ multiplex PCR, yet TCRdb's version contains in-frame clones alone and is incomplete. The sample has fewer than 200,000 clones, about 92% seen once. The sample comes from a study of T cell responses to AZD1222 COVID-19 vaccine. Whole-study findings and limits: All repertoire sampling was performed exclusively after the peak T cell response. Nearly half of spike-specific TCRs reportedly go after variant regions that carry no mutations.

The source of this sequence is an adult in good health. Sequencing used peripheral blood, obtained on day 0 of AZD1222 vaccination.

The CDR3 loop reads CASSAGQFYEQYF. The CDR3 region has the DNA TGCGCCAGCAGCGCCGGACAGTTCTACGAGCAGTACTTC. J is TRBJ2-7 and V is TRBV5-1, with D possibly TRBD1 on 6 matching bases. V was pared by 4 bases and J by 3 bases, with 11 bases between. CDR1 and CDR2 (germline): SGHRS, YFSETQ. This CDR3 has 13 amino acids.